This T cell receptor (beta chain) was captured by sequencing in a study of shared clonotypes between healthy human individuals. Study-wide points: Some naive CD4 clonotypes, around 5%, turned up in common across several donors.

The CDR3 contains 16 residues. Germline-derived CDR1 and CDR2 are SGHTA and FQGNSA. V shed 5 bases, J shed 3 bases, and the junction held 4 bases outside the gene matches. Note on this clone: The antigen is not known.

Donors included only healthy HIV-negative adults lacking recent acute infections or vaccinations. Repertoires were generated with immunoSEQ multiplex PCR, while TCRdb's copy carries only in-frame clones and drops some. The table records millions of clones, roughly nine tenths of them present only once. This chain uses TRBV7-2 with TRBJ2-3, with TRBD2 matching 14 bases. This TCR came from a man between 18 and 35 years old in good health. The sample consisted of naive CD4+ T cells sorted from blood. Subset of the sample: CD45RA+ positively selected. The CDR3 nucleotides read TGTGCCAGCAGCGGGACTAGCGGGAGTTTAACAGATACGCAGTATTTT. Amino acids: CASSGTSGSLTDTQYF.